These 6 T cell receptor beta chains were sequenced from one sample in a study of blood T cell repertoires in COVID-19 (dated by TCRdb to the early 2020s). The receptor library was made with the immunoSEQ multiplex PCR assay. The table comes from immuneACCESS by way of TCRdb, which keeps in-frame sequences with V and J called. Part of the clones is missing from these tables; in studies checked, under half for an unresolved V gene and the rest for unknown reasons. For this sample there are about 120,000 clones; roughly 90% appear just once. In total, the top ten clones hold 15% to 20% of the sample. The source material was peripheral blood. These receptor sequences come from a human donor with acute or convalescent COVID-19. The donor label of this sample is uncertain.

The chain carries TRBV6-6 and TRBJ1-5; the match to TRBD1 covers 7 bases. Germline values: CDR1 MNHNY, CDR2 SVGAGI (reference sequence). The ends lost 5 bases at V and 1 base at J; junction bases unmatched: 5. CDR3 length: 15 amino acids. The CDR3 bases are TGTGCCAGCAGTACCCCGGGACAGAGCAATCAGCCCCAGCATTTT. Translating it yields CASSTPGQSNQPQHF.

This rearrangement joins TRBV7-3 to TRBJ1-1; 7 nucleotides line up with TRBD1. V trimming: 1 base; J trimming: 3 bases; junction bases outside the gene matches: 5. The germline V gene encodes CDR1 SGHTA and CDR2 FQGTGA. The CDR3 is 15 residues long. The CDR3 nucleotides read TGTGCCAGCAGCTTAAGTGGGGACAGCTACACTGAAGCTTTCTTT. Translated: CASSLSGDSYTEAFF.

The genes are TRBV30 and TRBJ2-7, with 9 nucleotides matching TRBD1. Germline trimming cut 2 bases from V and 9 bases from J; bases unmatched to any gene: 11. CDR3 length: 14 residues. The V gene's germline CDR1 is GTSNPN and CDR2 SVGIG (reference sequence). The CDR3 sequence is CAWSFPGQGLVQYF. The CDR3 coding sequence is TGTGCCTGGAGTTTCCCGGGACAGGGTCTTGTGCAGTACTTC.

This clone was picked up a small number of times. The chain uses TRBV7-9 and TRBJ1-2; D remains unclear. CDR1 SEHNR and CDR2 FQNEAQ come from the germline V gene (reference sequence). The CDR3 length is 12 residues. Trimming cost V 5 bases and J 6 bases, with 10 bases left between them. DNA for the CDR3: TGTGCCAGCAGCCGCGTTGGTGATGGCTACACCTTC. This encodes CASSRVGDGYTF. Full variable domain (rest looked up from reference TRBV7-9 and TRBJ1-2): DTGVSQNPRHKITKRGQNVTFRCDPISEHNRLYWYRQTLGQGPEFLTYFQNEAQLEKSRLLSDRFSAERPKGSFSTLEIQRTEQGDSAMYLCASSRVGDGYTFGSGTRLTVV.

The CDR3 protein is CAKPPEVYNEQFF. CDR3 DNA sequence: TGTGCCAAACCCCCGGAGGTGTACAATGAGCAGTTCTTC. The chain carries TRBV5-5 and TRBJ2-1, with D maybe TRBD2 (5 bases). The V gene's germline CDR1 is SGHKS and CDR2 YYEKEE (reference sequence). V was clipped by 9 bases and J by 4 bases, with 14 bases between them. CDR3 length: 13 residues.

V usage is TRBV27 and J usage is TRBJ2-1; 12 positions match TRBD2. This CDR3 contains 15 residues. CDR1 is MNHEY and CDR2 is SMNVEV in the germline V gene (reference sequence). V dropped 3 bases and J dropped 9; count of bases not matched to a gene: 6. The CDR3, as DNA: TGTGCCAGCAGTTTCGTACTAGCGGGAGGTGGTGAGCAGTTCTTC. It is translated as CASSFVLAGGGEQFF.